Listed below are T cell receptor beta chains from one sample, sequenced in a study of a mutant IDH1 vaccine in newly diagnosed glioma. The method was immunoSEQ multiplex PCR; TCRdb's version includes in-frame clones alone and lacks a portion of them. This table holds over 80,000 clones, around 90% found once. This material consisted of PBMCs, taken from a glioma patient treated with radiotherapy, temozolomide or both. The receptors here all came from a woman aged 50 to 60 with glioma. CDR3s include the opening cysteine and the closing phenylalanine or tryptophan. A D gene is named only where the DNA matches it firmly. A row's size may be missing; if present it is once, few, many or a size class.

CDR3 protein: CASSSDRTYEQYF
CDR3 DNA: TGTGCCAGCAGCTCCGACAGAACCTACGAGCAGTACTTC
V gene: TRBV11-2
J gene: TRBJ2-7
D gene: NA
clone size: NA

CDR3 protein: CASSEIRIYGYTF
CDR3 DNA: TGTGCCAGCAGTGAAATACGGATCTATGGCTACACCTTC
V gene: TRBV6-1
J gene: TRBJ1-2
D gene: NA
clone size: NA

CDR3 protein: CASKKEEVNQPQHF
CDR3 DNA: TGTGCCAGCAAAAAGGAGGAGGTGAATCAGCCCCAGCATTTT
V gene: TRBV6-6
J gene: TRBJ1-5
D gene: NA
clone size: few

CDR3 protein: CASSPWAGVTYNEQFF
CDR3 DNA: TGTGCCAGCAGCCCCTGGGCGGGGGTAACCTACAATGAGCAGTTCTTC
V gene: TRBV7-9
J gene: TRBJ2-1
D gene: TRBD2
clone size: NA

CDR3 protein: CASSPLSGSPVNEQFF
CDR3 DNA: TGTGCCAGTAGCCCGCTTAGCGGGAGTCCGGTAAATGAGCAGTTCTTC
V gene: TRBV19
J gene: TRBJ2-1
D gene: TRBD2
clone size: NA

CDR3 protein: CASSLSRTSGEQYF
CDR3 DNA: TGTGCCAGCAGTTTATCGCGGACCTCCGGGGAGCAGTACTTC
V gene: TRBV27
J gene: TRBJ2-7
D gene: NA
clone size: once

CDR3 protein: CSGRGDTYNEQFF
CDR3 DNA: TGCAGCGGGAGGGGGGACACCTACAATGAGCAGTTCTTC
V gene: TRBV29-1
J gene: TRBJ2-1
D gene: NA
clone size: NA

CDR3 protein: CASSLAQEYNEQFF
CDR3 DNA: TGTGCCAGCAGCTTAGCGCAGGAGTACAATGAGCAGTTCTTC
V gene: TRBV11-2
J gene: TRBJ2-1
D gene: NA
clone size: NA

CDR3 protein: CASSGSGGLGTDTQYF
CDR3 DNA: TGCGCCAGCAGTGGTTCAGGAGGGCTCGGCACAGATACGCAGTATTTT
V gene: TRBV10-1
J gene: TRBJ2-3
D gene: NA
clone size: NA

CDR3 protein: CASSLDGIREQYF
CDR3 DNA: TGTGCCAGCAGTTTAGACGGAATTCGCGAGCAGTACTTC
V gene: TRBV27
J gene: TRBJ2-7
D gene: NA
clone size: NA

CDR3 protein: CASSLQETQYF
CDR3 DNA: TGTGCCAGCAGTTTACAAGAGACCCAGTACTTC
V gene: TRBV6-5
J gene: TRBJ2-5
D gene: NA
clone size: NA

CDR3 protein: CASSLLAGGSYEQYF
CDR3 DNA: TGTGCCAGCAGCCTACTAGCGGGAGGAAGCTACGAGCAGTACTTC
V gene: TRBV7-2
J gene: TRBJ2-7
D gene: TRBD2
clone size: NA

CDR3 protein: CSATTDSYTEAFF
CDR3 DNA: TGCAGCGCCACGACTGATTCCTACACTGAAGCTTTCTTT
V gene: TRBV29-1
J gene: TRBJ1-1
D gene: NA
clone size: NA

CDR3 protein: CASSVEAGPAGAGEQYF
CDR3 DNA: TGTGCCAGCAGCGTAGAGGCAGGGCCCGCGGGAGCGGGGGAGCAGTACTTC
V gene: TRBV9
J gene: TRBJ2-7
D gene: TRBD2
clone size: NA

CDR3 protein: CASRSDSNQPQHF
CDR3 DNA: TGCGCCAGCAGGTCCGATAGCAATCAGCCCCAGCATTTT
V gene: TRBV5-1
J gene: TRBJ1-5
D gene: NA
clone size: NA

CDR3 protein: CASSVRGRGIEQYF
CDR3 DNA: TGTGCCAGCAGTGTAAGGGGGCGCGGTATCGAGCAGTACTTC
V gene: TRBV2
J gene: TRBJ2-7
D gene: TRBD1
clone size: once

CDR3 protein: CASSERGSGANVLTF
CDR3 DNA: TGTGCCAGCAGTGAAAGGGGCTCTGGGGCCAACGTCCTGACTTTC
V gene: TRBV6-1
J gene: TRBJ2-6
D gene: NA
clone size: NA

CDR3 protein: CATLRDVNTEAFF
CDR3 DNA: TGTGCCACCCTCAGGGATGTAAACACTGAAGCTTTCTTT
V gene: TRBV2
J gene: TRBJ1-1
D gene: NA
clone size: once

CDR3 protein: CASSLDGQHSPLHF
CDR3 DNA: TGTGCCAGCAGCTTGGATGGACAGCATTCACCCCTCCACTTT
V gene: TRBV5-5
J gene: TRBJ1-6
D gene: NA
clone size: NA

CDR3 protein: CASSLLRGAGGYTF
CDR3 DNA: TGTGCCAGCAGTTTACTACGCGGGGCGGGCGGCTACACCTTC
V gene: TRBV28
J gene: TRBJ1-2
D gene: NA
clone size: NA

CDR3 protein: CASSFTRPLHF
CDR3 DNA: TGTGCCAGCAGTTTTACCAGACCCCTCCACTTT
V gene: TRBV28
J gene: TRBJ1-6
D gene: NA
clone size: NA

CDR3 protein: CASSQDLTSGAYEQYF
CDR3 DNA: TGTGCCAGCAGCCAGGACTTGACTAGCGGAGCCTACGAGCAGTACTTC
V gene: TRBV4-2
J gene: TRBJ2-7
D gene: TRBD2
clone size: NA

CDR3 protein: CASSLGPEGSNQPQHF
CDR3 DNA: TGCGCCAGCAGCTTGGGCCCTGAGGGTAGCAATCAGCCCCAGCATTTT
V gene: TRBV5-1
J gene: TRBJ1-5
D gene: NA
clone size: NA

CDR3 protein: CASRITSGADNEQFF
CDR3 DNA: TGTGCCAGCAGGATCACTAGCGGGGCAGACAATGAGCAGTTCTTC
V gene: TRBV2
J gene: TRBJ2-1
D gene: TRBD2
clone size: NA

CDR3 protein: CASSQGTSYNEQFF
CDR3 DNA: TGCGCCAGCAGCCAAGGGACTAGCTACAATGAGCAGTTCTTC
V gene: TRBV4-1
J gene: TRBJ2-1
D gene: TRBD2
clone size: NA

CDR3 protein: CATGGGYNSPLHF
CDR3 DNA: TGTGCCACCGGCGGGGGTTATAATTCACCCCTCCACTTT
V gene: TRBV6-1
J gene: TRBJ1-6
D gene: NA
clone size: NA

CDR3 protein: CASCLAGLVEQYF
CDR3 DNA: TGTGCCAGCTGCTTAGCGGGCCTCGTGGAGCAGTACTTC
V gene: TRBV6-6
J gene: TRBJ2-7
D gene: TRBD2
clone size: NA

CDR3 protein: CSVSGNTGELFF
CDR3 DNA: TGCAGCGTGTCAGGGAACACCGGGGAGCTGTTTTTT
V gene: TRBV29-1
J gene: TRBJ2-2
D gene: NA
clone size: NA

CDR3 protein: CASSGSGGGQPQHF
CDR3 DNA: TGTGCCAGCAGTGGGTCAGGGGGCGGGCAGCCCCAGCATTTT
V gene: TRBV25-1
J gene: TRBJ1-5
D gene: TRBD1
clone size: NA

CDR3 protein: CASSLRLAGETQYF
CDR3 DNA: TGTGCCAGTAGTCTACGGTTAGCGGGAGAGACCCAGTACTTC
V gene: TRBV19
J gene: TRBJ2-5
D gene: TRBD2
clone size: few

CDR3 protein: CASRRGQGDNEQYF
CDR3 DNA: TGTGCCAGCAGAAGAGGACAGGGAGACAACGAGCAGTACTTC
V gene: TRBV2
J gene: TRBJ2-7
D gene: TRBD1
clone size: NA

CDR3 protein: CASSYPGNTEAFF
CDR3 DNA: TGTGCCAGCAGCTACCCAGGGAACACTGAAGCTTTCTTT
V gene: TRBV7-9
J gene: TRBJ1-1
D gene: NA
clone size: NA

CDR3 protein: CATRPGTAYEQYF
CDR3 DNA: TGTGCCACCCGCCCCGGGACAGCATACGAGCAGTACTTC
V gene: TRBV6-5
J gene: TRBJ2-7
D gene: TRBD1
clone size: NA

CDR3 protein: CASSLLGGSQETQYF
CDR3 DNA: TGCGCCAGCAGCTTGTTAGGCGGCTCTCAAGAGACCCAGTACTTC
V gene: TRBV5-1
J gene: TRBJ2-5
D gene: NA
clone size: NA

CDR3 protein: CASSLPTSGSLYEQYF
CDR3 DNA: TGTGCCAGCAGCTTACCGACTAGCGGGAGTCTTTACGAGCAGTACTTC
V gene: TRBV7-3
J gene: TRBJ2-7
D gene: TRBD2
clone size: NA

CDR3 protein: CAWSQGSADTQYF
CDR3 DNA: TGTGCCTGGAGTCAGGGGTCGGCAGATACGCAGTATTTT
V gene: TRBV30
J gene: TRBJ2-3
D gene: NA
clone size: NA

CDR3 protein: CASSQAGKVRGYTF
CDR3 DNA: TGCGCCAGCAGCCAAGCGGGGAAAGTGCGAGGCTACACCTTC
V gene: TRBV4-1
J gene: TRBJ1-2
D gene: NA
clone size: once

CDR3 protein: CASSPRGGEPYEQYF
CDR3 DNA: TGTGCCAGCAGCCCTCGGGGAGGAGAACCCTACGAGCAGTACTTC
V gene: TRBV13
J gene: TRBJ2-7
D gene: NA
clone size: NA

CDR3 protein: CASSPGDSFYGYTF
CDR3 DNA: TGTGCCAGCTCACCAGGGGACAGTTTCTATGGCTACACCTTC
V gene: TRBV18
J gene: TRBJ1-2
D gene: TRBD1
clone size: NA

CDR3 protein: CAWRLAGSTDTQYF
CDR3 DNA: TGTGCCTGGAGGTTAGCGGGAAGCACAGATACGCAGTATTTT
V gene: TRBV30
J gene: TRBJ2-3
D gene: TRBD2
clone size: NA

CDR3 protein: CASSPAPSGTSYEQYF
CDR3 DNA: TGTGCCAGCTCACCAGCCCCCTCGGGCACGTCGTACGAGCAGTACTTC
V gene: TRBV18
J gene: TRBJ2-7
D gene: NA
clone size: NA

CDR3 protein: CASSIRGPHNEQFF
CDR3 DNA: TGTGCCAGTAGTATACGGGGGCCTCACAATGAGCAGTTCTTC
V gene: TRBV19
J gene: TRBJ2-1
D gene: NA
clone size: NA

CDR3 protein: CASSLQGQGYGYTF
CDR3 DNA: TGTGCCAGCAGCCTACAGGGGCAGGGCTATGGCTACACCTTC
V gene: TRBV5-4
J gene: TRBJ1-2
D gene: TRBD1
clone size: NA

CDR3 protein: CASSFKGQLVATNEKLFF
CDR3 DNA: TGTGCCAGCAGCTTTAAGGGACAGCTCGTTGCAACTAATGAAAAACTGTTTTTT
V gene: TRBV5-6
J gene: TRBJ1-4
D gene: TRBD1
clone size: once

CDR3 protein: CASSQDFRERTQYF
CDR3 DNA: TGCGCCAGCAGCCAAGATTTCCGGGAGCGGACCCAGTACTTC
V gene: TRBV4-1
J gene: TRBJ2-5
D gene: NA
clone size: NA

CDR3 protein: CASSEALQGRNTEAFF
CDR3 DNA: TGTGCCAGCAGTGAAGCGCTTCAGGGGCGGAACACTGAAGCTTTCTTT
V gene: TRBV6-1
J gene: TRBJ1-1
D gene: NA
clone size: NA

CDR3 protein: CASSRWDRAYEQYF
CDR3 DNA: TGTGCCAGTAGTAGATGGGACAGGGCCTACGAGCAGTACTTC
V gene: TRBV19
J gene: TRBJ2-7
D gene: TRBD1
clone size: NA

CDR3 protein: CASSDGDSNQETQYF
CDR3 DNA: TGTGCCAGCAGCGACGGGGACAGCAACCAAGAGACCCAGTACTTC
V gene: TRBV5-4
J gene: TRBJ2-5
D gene: TRBD1
clone size: NA

CDR3 protein: CASSLSGTGTQNTEAFF
CDR3 DNA: TGTGCCAGCAGTCTAAGCGGCACTGGGACACAAAACACTGAAGCTTTCTTT
V gene: TRBV5-4
J gene: TRBJ1-1
D gene: NA
clone size: NA

CDR3 protein: CASSLIAGGNSPLHF
CDR3 DNA: TGTGCCAGCAGTTTGATAGCAGGGGGGAATTCACCCCTCCACTTT
V gene: TRBV28
J gene: TRBJ1-6
D gene: TRBD1
clone size: NA

CDR3 protein: CASSPTEANEKLFF
CDR3 DNA: TGTGCCAGCAGCCCGACAGAAGCTAATGAAAAACTGTTTTTT
V gene: TRBV7-9
J gene: TRBJ1-4
D gene: NA
clone size: NA

CDR3 protein: CASNNDRAFSYEQYF
CDR3 DNA: TGTGCCAGCAACAACGACAGGGCCTTCTCCTACGAGCAGTACTTC
V gene: TRBV7-3
J gene: TRBJ2-7
D gene: TRBD1
clone size: few

CDR3 protein: CASSFKDQPQHF
CDR3 DNA: TGTGCCAGCAGCTTCAAGGATCAGCCCCAGCATTTT
V gene: TRBV5-4
J gene: TRBJ1-5
D gene: NA
clone size: NA

CDR3 protein: CASSLGTGTASAEQYF
CDR3 DNA: TGTGCCAGCAGCTTGGGCACCGGGACGGCCTCCGCCGAGCAGTACTTC
V gene: TRBV5-4
J gene: TRBJ2-7
D gene: NA
clone size: NA

CDR3 protein: CASSRPGGPNTEAFF
CDR3 DNA: TGTGCCAGCTCCCGCCCGGGTGGCCCGAACACTGAAGCTTTCTTT
V gene: TRBV6-5
J gene: TRBJ1-1
D gene: NA
clone size: NA

CDR3 protein: CASSELGLLAIGEQYF
CDR3 DNA: TGTGCCAGCAGTGAGCTGGGGCTGCTAGCCATCGGGGAGCAGTACTTC
V gene: TRBV2
J gene: TRBJ2-7
D gene: NA
clone size: NA

CDR3 protein: CASRVGGLNTEAFF
CDR3 DNA: TGTGCCAGCAGAGTTGGTGGATTAAACACTGAAGCTTTCTTT
V gene: TRBV28
J gene: TRBJ1-1
D gene: NA
clone size: NA

CDR3 protein: CASSPGGGSSYEQYF
CDR3 DNA: TGCGCCAGCAGCCCCGGGGGAGGCAGCTCCTACGAGCAGTACTTC
V gene: TRBV4-1
J gene: TRBJ2-7
D gene: NA
clone size: NA